A selection of T cell receptor beta chains follows, all from one sample in a study of shared clonotypes between healthy human individuals. Only in-frame clones appear in the TCRdb table, and some are missing; sequencing was by immunoSEQ multiplex PCR. The data contain some 600,000 clones, roughly 96% of them singletons. The specimen was naive CD8+ T cells sorted from blood. These receptors were taken from a woman in her 30s in good health. The CDR3 runs from the conserved cysteine through the conserved F or W. The order of the fields is J gene, V gene, clone size, CDR3 protein. Size is stated for part of the rows, as once, few or many counts, or as a class when the clone is expanded.

TRBJ2-1	TRBV11-2	NA	CASTPSGEQFF
TRBJ2-5	TRBV5-8	NA	CASSFLEGETQYF
TRBJ2-7	TRBV28	NA	CASSFPAGPGEQYF
NA	TRBV27	once	CASATGSYEQYF
TRBJ1-1	TRBV4-1	NA	CASSQEVRNTEAFF
TRBJ2-1	TRBV7-6	once	CASSSYGGGAEQFF
TRBJ2-1	TRBV5-6	NA	CASIDRDSHYNEQFF
TRBJ2-1	TRBV7-3	NA	CASSLSPAGGPYSYNEQFF
TRBJ2-3	TRBV6-6	NA	CASSYILRGTDTQYF
TRBJ2-7	TRBV4-1	NA	CASSQWPSYEQYF
TRBJ2-2	TRBV15	NA	CATSGLRTGELFF
NA	TRBV28	NA	CASSRAGTYEQYF
TRBJ1-1	TRBV28	once	CASSFLKGLNTEAFF
TRBJ2-3	TRBV28	NA	CASSFLDTQYF
TRBJ2-7	TRBV6-4	NA	CASSDLDRPYEQYF
TRBJ2-1	TRBV25-1	NA	CASRGTGAPVNEQFF
TRBJ1-1	TRBV6-5	NA	CASSSGAEAFF
TRBJ1-1	TRBV27	NA	CASSLGRGTEAFF
TRBJ2-1	TRBV7-2	NA	CASRYPIAGGIYNEQFF
TRBJ2-5	TRBV13	NA	CASSLGRGQETQYF